Sequencing of this T cell receptor beta chain was carried out in a study of shared T cell receptors in the human thymus. The assay was immunoSEQ multiplex PCR, and TCRdb's table has in-frame clones only and misses some. The repertoire has hundreds of thousands of clones, around 87% of them found once; the top ten carry approximately 0.0097%. This CDR3 comprises 15 residues. Per the germline V gene, CDR1 is MGHRA and CDR2 is YSYEKL. Trimming stripped 8 bases from V and 1 base from J, with 17 bases between. The same specimen was also included in a second study, on human thymus T cells.

This rearrangement joins TRBV4-1 to TRBJ1-2; D remains unclear. The receptor's source is a boy in the first two years of life with a congenital heart defect. Sequencing was done on a sample of thymocytes. The CDR3 region is CASRLESKNNYGYTF. The CDR3 DNA sequence: TGCGCCAGCCGACTTGAGTCTAAGAATAACTATGGCTACACCTTC.